These 22 T cell receptor beta chains share one sample of origin, sequenced in a study of OX40 agonist ivuxolimab in advanced cancers. Sequenced by immunoSEQ multiplex PCR; TCRdb stores in-frame clones only, minus some. The sample holds some 20,000 clones; 80% to 85% are singletons and the top ten take around a third. The sequenced sample was CD4+ or CD8+ T cells sorted from blood, obtained in a trial of the OX40 agonist ivuxolimab. The receptors were sampled from an adult with an advanced solid tumor such as melanoma, head and neck, liver or kidney cancer.

The chain couples TRBV19 to TRBJ1-2; possibly TRBD1 for D (5 bases). Trimming removed 3 bases from V and 3 bases from J, with 8 bases in between. In germline, CDR1 is LNHDA, CDR2 SQIVND (reference sequence). This CDR3 is 13 amino acids long. This CDR3 is CASSIQTDYGYTF. CDR3 sequence (DNA): TGTGCCAGTAGTATTCAGACAGACTATGGCTACACCTTC. Full variable domain (missing parts from reference TRBV19 and TRBJ1-2): DGGITQSPKYLFRKEGQNVTLSCEQNLNHDAMYWYRQDPGQGLRLIYYSQIVNDFQKGDIAEGYSVSREKKESFPLTVTSAQKNPTAFYLCASSIQTDYGYTFGSGTRLTVV.

The V and J genes are TRBV7-6 and TRBJ2-3; unclear D gene. CDR3 length: 14 residues. Trimming cost V 1 base and J 9 bases, with 14 bases left between them. CDR1 and CDR2 from the germline V gene are SGHVS and FNYEAQ. The CDR3 DNA follows: TGTGCCAGCAGCTTAGGGGCCGGGCCTGGGACGCAGTATTTT. It translates to CASSLGAGPGTQYF.

The table lists this clone with a count of one. V and J are TRBV27 and TRBJ2-5; weak D call: TRBD2 (6 bases). CDR3 length: 15 amino acids. Germline lookup yields CDR1 MNHEY and CDR2 SMNVEV (reference sequence). Trimming stripped 4 bases from V and 1 base from J, with 13 bases between. This chain's CDR3 is CASSSGRGVQETQYF. DNA of the CDR3: TGTGCCAGCAGTTCAGGGCGCGGGGTCCAAGAGACCCAGTACTTC.

This clone has at least ten counts. This chain uses TRBV15 with TRBJ1-2; D ambiguous. V was trimmed by 0 bases and J by 3 bases, leaving 17 bases between them. The CDR3 is made up of 17 amino acids. The germline CDR1 and CDR2 sequences are LNHNV and YYDKDF (reference sequence). CDR3 in amino acids: CATSREIGEGWDYGYTF. The CDR3 region has the DNA TGTGCCACCAGCAGAGAGATTGGGGAGGGTTGGGACTATGGCTACACCTTC.

V gene TRBV5-1 combines with J gene TRBJ1-5; D is possibly TRBD1 (5 bases). With 0 bases removed from V and 2 bases from J, the gap between germline ends came to 9 bases. CDR3 length equals 15 residues. From germline, CDR1 is SGHRS and CDR2 YFSETQ. CDR3 sequence: CASSLVGERNQPQHF. DNA for the CDR3: TGCGCCAGCAGCTTGGTGGGGGAGCGCAATCAGCCCCAGCATTTT.

This clone was counted a single time. The V call is TRBV18, the J call TRBJ1-3, with TRBD1 matching over 7 bases. The CDR3 is made up of 15 amino acids. CDR1 KGHSH and CDR2 LQKENI come from the germline V gene. V shed 5 bases, J shed 0 bases, and the junction held 4 bases outside the gene matches. This CDR3 reads CASSEGQSSGNTIYF. CDR3 DNA sequence: TGTGCCAGCTCAGAGGGACAGTCCTCTGGAAACACCATATATTTT.

The chain couples TRBV9 to TRBJ2-5; 10 bases map to TRBD1. The CDR3 is 15 residues long. V was clipped by 3 bases and J by 5 bases; unmatched bases: 7. Germline V lookup: CDR1 SGDLS, CDR2 YYNGEE. This chain's CDR3 is CASSAGTGDWETQYF. The DNA of the CDR3 is TGTGCCAGCAGCGCCGGGACAGGGGATTGGGAGACCCAGTACTTC.

This rearrangement joins TRBV2 to TRBJ2-1; D is unclear. The V end lost 7 bases, the J end lost 4 bases, and 11 bases lay between the germline ends. This CDR3 region has 13 residues. Germline CDR1 and CDR2: SNHLY and FYNNEI. The CDR3 coding sequence is TGTGCCAGCAAAATGGATCAGTACAATGAGCAGTTCTTC. This codes for CASKMDQYNEQFF.

The chain uses TRBV7-3 and TRBJ2-7; maybe TRBD2 (6 bases). CDR1 is SGHTA, CDR2 FQGTGA, per germline. This CDR3 has 15 residues. With 2 bases removed from V and 3 bases from J, the gap between germline ends came to 14 bases. The CDR3 reads CASSLRPGDHYEQYF. The CDR3 region has the DNA TGTGCCAGCAGCTTACGACCGGGGGACCACTACGAGCAGTACTTC.

This chain links TRBV6-6 with TRBJ1-2; D may be TRBD1 (5 bases). The germline gives CDR1 MNHNY, CDR2 SVGAGI (reference sequence). The CDR3 loop spans 14 amino acids. The V end was cut by 2 bases, the J end by 4 bases, with 11 bases between. The CDR3 DNA is TGTGCCAGCAGTTACGGCGGGGGGACCTATGGCTACACCTTC. It translates to CASSYGGGTYGYTF.

The J gene is TRBJ2-3, the V gene TRBV5-1; 10 nucleotides line up with TRBD2. CDR1 and CDR2 (germline): SGHRS, YFSETQ. J lost 4 bases, V lost 0 bases, and 2 bases had no gene match. The CDR3 has 15 amino acids. In DNA form, the CDR3 reads TGCGCCAGCAGCTTGGAGGGACTAGCGCCAGATACGCAGTATTTT. This encodes CASSLEGLAPDTQYF.

A note on this clone: This specimen includes other DNA sequences encoding the same CDR3. The CDR3 nucleotides are TGTGCCAGCAGCCCCGAAGGGGAGACCCAGTACTTC. This encodes CASSPEGETQYF. The V call is TRBV5-4, the J call TRBJ2-5; D ambiguous. The V and J ends lost 4 bases and 5 bases respectively, with 9 bases between them. CDR3 length: 12 amino acids. The germline V gene encodes CDR1 SGHNT and CDR2 YYREEE (reference sequence).

The sample holds a few counts of this clone. The chain joins TRBV6-1 to TRBJ2-5; no definite D call. The CDR3 consists of 13 residues. Trimming left V 7 bases short and J 9 bases short, with 18 bases between. Germline V gene data show CDR1 as MNHNS and CDR2 as SASEGT. The CDR3 bases are TGTGCCAGCAAGAAGGGCCCCCTCGAGGCCCAGTACTTC. It codes for CASKKGPLEAQYF.

The chain recombines TRBV9 with TRBJ2-2, with 10 bases lining up with TRBD1. V shed 4 bases, J shed 3 bases, and the junction held 12 bases outside the gene matches. Germline V gene lookup returns CDR1 SGDLS and CDR2 YYNGEE. CDR3 length equals 18 residues. This chain's CDR3 is CASSTHGGTGVDTGELFF. DNA for the CDR3: TGTGCCAGCAGCACACACGGGGGGACAGGGGTAGACACCGGGGAGCTGTTTTTT.

J is TRBJ1-4 and V is TRBV11-2; D not certain. Trimming cost V 3 bases and J 8 bases, with 10 bases left between them. CDR3 length: 13 residues. The V gene's germline CDR1 is SGHAT and CDR2 FQNNGV. For the CDR3, the DNA is TGTGCCAGCAGCTTTGCCCCGAGGGAAAAACTGTTTTTT. Amino acid sequence: CASSFAPREKLFF.

The sample holds a few counts of this clone. V and J are TRBV28 and TRBJ1-1; D ambiguous. With 2 bases removed from V and 2 bases from J, the gap between germline ends came to 6 bases. Looked up from germline, CDR1 is MDHEN and CDR2 is SYDVKM. This CDR3 contains 13 residues. Here the CDR3 reads CASSLSVNTEAFF. CDR3 in DNA: TGTGCCAGCAGTTTAAGCGTAAACACTGAAGCTTTCTTT.

The CDR3 loop is CASSPGWASYEQYF. CDR3 nucleotide sequence: TGTGCCAGCAGCCCGGGCTGGGCCTCCTACGAGCAGTACTTC. The V and J genes are TRBV5-5 and TRBJ2-7; D not certain. Germline CDR1 and CDR2: SGHKS and YYEKEE (reference sequence). CDR3 size: 14 residues. Trimming removed 4 bases from V and 0 bases from J, with 11 bases in between.

The chain couples TRBV7-9 to TRBJ2-7, with D perhaps being TRBD1 or TRBD2 (5 bases each). With 5 bases removed from V and 5 bases from J, the gap between germline ends came to 22 bases. Germline-derived CDR1 and CDR2 are SEHNR and FQNEAQ (reference sequence). The CDR3 is 16 residues long. The CDR3 protein is CASSHPSGKGKNEQYF. The CDR3, as DNA: TGTGCCAGCAGCCACCCCTCGGGAAAGGGGAAGAACGAGCAGTACTTC. The full variable domain, with the rest looked up from reference TRBV7-9 and TRBJ2-7, is DTGVSQNPRHKITKRGQNVTFRCDPISEHNRLYWYRQTLGQGPEFLTYFQNEAQLEKSRLLSDRFSAERPKGSFSTLEIQRTEQGDSAMYLCASSHPSGKGKNEQYFGPGTRLTVT.

The CDR3 region has the DNA TGTGCCAGCAGCTTCAGTGGGGGGCGCTATGGCTACACCTTC. This sequence encodes CASSFSGGRYGYTF. The rearrangement links TRBV7-9 to TRBJ1-2, with D perhaps matching TRBD1 (6 bases). Germline-derived CDR1 and CDR2 are SEHNR and FQNEAQ (reference sequence). V was shortened by 3 bases and J by 4 bases, with 12 bases between the two germline ends. This CDR3 spans 14 amino acids. Using reference TRBV7-9 and TRBJ1-2 for the parts outside the CDR3, the full variable domain is DTGVSQNPRHKITKRGQNVTFRCDPISEHNRLYWYRQTLGQGPEFLTYFQNEAQLEKSRLLSDRFSAERPKGSFSTLEIQRTEQGDSAMYLCASSFSGGRYGYTFGSGTRLTVV.

This clone has a single count. The chain uses TRBV27 and TRBJ2-1, with 8 bases fitting TRBD2. This CDR3 comprises 16 residues. V shed 4 bases and J 6 bases; nucleotides not matched to a gene: 11. Germline V gene sequence: CDR1 MNHEY, CDR2 SMNVEV (reference sequence). CDR3 in amino acids: CASSSPGTSSLNEQFF. CDR3 DNA: TGTGCCAGCAGTTCCCCCGGGACTAGTTCACTCAATGAGCAGTTCTTC.

The chain carries TRBV7-2 and TRBJ2-7; 12 nucleotides align to TRBD2. CDR1 is SGHTA and CDR2 is FQGNSA in the germline V gene. The CDR3 runs 15 residues. The V segment lost 5 bases and the J segment 6 bases; nucleotides outside the gene matches: 8. CDR3 nucleotide sequence: TGTGCCAGCAGCCCGCCGACTAGCGGGAGAATCGAGCAGTACTTC. Translation gives CASSPPTSGRIEQYF.

This clone was recorded only once. The gene calls are TRBV27 and TRBJ1-5; D is perhaps TRBD1 (5 bases). The V gene lost 2 bases and the J gene lost 7 bases, with 15 bases spanning the gap. The CDR3 is 15 amino acids. The germline V gene has CDR1 MNHEY and CDR2 SMNVEV (reference sequence). The CDR3 loop reads CASSLGGRGGQPQHF. For the CDR3, the DNA is TGTGCCAGCAGTTTAGGGGGGAGGGGTGGCCAGCCCCAGCATTTT.